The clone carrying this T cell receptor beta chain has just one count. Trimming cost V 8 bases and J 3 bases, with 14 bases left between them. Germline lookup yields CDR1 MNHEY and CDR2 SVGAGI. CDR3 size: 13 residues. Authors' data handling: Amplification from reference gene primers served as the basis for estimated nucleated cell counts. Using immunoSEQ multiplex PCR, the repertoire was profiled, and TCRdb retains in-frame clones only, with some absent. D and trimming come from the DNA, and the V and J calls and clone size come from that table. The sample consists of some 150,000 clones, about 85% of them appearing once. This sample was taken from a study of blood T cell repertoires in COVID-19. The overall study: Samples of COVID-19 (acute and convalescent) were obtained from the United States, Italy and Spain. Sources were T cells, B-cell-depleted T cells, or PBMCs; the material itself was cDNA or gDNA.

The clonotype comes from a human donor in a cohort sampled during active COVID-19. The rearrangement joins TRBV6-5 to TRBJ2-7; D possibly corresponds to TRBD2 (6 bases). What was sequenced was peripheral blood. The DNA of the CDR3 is TGTGCCAGCGCCGGAGGGGCAGTCTACGAGCAGTACTTC. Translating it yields CASAGGAVYEQYF.